This T cell receptor beta chain was captured by sequencing in a study of technical replicates of blood from several donors. Germline V lookup: CDR1 MDHEN, CDR2 SYDVKM. Trimming removed 5 bases from V and 5 bases from J, with 18 bases in between. The CDR3 runs to 15 residues. The method was immunoSEQ multiplex PCR; TCRdb's version includes in-frame clones alone and lacks a portion of them. The top ten hold around 12% of the sample, which has about 15,000 clones, 85% to 90% seen once. The gene calls are TRBV28 and TRBJ1-1, with D tentatively TRBD1 (6 bases). Specimen: PBMCs. This TCR came from a human donor in good health. The CDR3 DNA sequence: TGTGCCAGCAGTCCCAATCGGGGGGCTTGGACTGAAGCTTTCTTT. It specifies CASSPNRGAWTEAFF.